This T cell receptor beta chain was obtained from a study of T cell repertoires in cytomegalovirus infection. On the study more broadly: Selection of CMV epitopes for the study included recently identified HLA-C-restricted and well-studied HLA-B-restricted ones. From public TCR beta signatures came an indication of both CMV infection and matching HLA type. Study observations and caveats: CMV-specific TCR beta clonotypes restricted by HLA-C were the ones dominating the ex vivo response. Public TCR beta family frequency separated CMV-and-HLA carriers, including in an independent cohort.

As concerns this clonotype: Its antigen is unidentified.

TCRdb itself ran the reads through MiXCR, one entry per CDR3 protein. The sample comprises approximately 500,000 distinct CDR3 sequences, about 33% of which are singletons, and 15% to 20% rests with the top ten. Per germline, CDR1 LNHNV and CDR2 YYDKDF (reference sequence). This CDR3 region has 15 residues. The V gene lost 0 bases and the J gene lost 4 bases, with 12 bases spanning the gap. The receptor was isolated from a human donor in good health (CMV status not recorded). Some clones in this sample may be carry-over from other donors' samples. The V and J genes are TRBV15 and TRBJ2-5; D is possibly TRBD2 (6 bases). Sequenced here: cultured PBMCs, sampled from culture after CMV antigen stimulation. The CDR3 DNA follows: TGTGCCACCAGCAGAGATCTACTAGCTTCAGAGACCCAGTACTTC. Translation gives CATSRDLLASETQYF.